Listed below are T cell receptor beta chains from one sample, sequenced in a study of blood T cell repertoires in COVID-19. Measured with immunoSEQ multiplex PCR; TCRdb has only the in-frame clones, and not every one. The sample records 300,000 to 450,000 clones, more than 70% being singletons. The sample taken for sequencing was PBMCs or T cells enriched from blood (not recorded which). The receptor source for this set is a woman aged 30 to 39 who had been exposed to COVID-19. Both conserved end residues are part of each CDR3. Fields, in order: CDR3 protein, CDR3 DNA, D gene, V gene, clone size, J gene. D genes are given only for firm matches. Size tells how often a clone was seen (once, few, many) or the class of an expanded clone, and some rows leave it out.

CDR3aa: CASSPELAGGRADTQYF; CDR3nt: TGCGCCAGCAGCCCAGAACTAGCGGGAGGTCGCGCAGATACGCAGTATTTT; d_gene: TRBD2; v_gene: TRBV5-1; abundance: .; j_gene: TRBJ2-3
CDR3aa: CASTTLGRNEQFF; CDR3nt: TGTGCCAGCACCACACTAGGGCGAAATGAGCAGTTCTTC; d_gene: .; v_gene: TRBV28; abundance: .; j_gene: TRBJ2-1
CDR3aa: CASSIDPHGGQPQHF; CDR3nt: TGTGCCAGTAGTATAGATCCCCATGGCGGCCAGCCCCAGCATTTT; d_gene: .; v_gene: TRBV19; abundance: .; j_gene: TRBJ1-5
CDR3aa: CAISGDSKNTEAFF; CDR3nt: TGTGCCATCAGCGGGGACAGTAAGAACACTGAAGCTTTCTTT; d_gene: TRBD1; v_gene: TRBV10-3; abundance: .; j_gene: TRBJ1-1
CDR3aa: CASSFGPTTGAGEKLFF; CDR3nt: TGTGCCAGCAGCTTCGGTCCGACAACAGGGGCTGGGGAAAAACTGTTTTTT; d_gene: TRBD1; v_gene: TRBV7-2; abundance: .; j_gene: TRBJ1-4
CDR3aa: CASGRPLAVPSYNEQFF; CDR3nt: TGTGCCAGCGGGAGACCACTAGCGGTTCCCTCCTACAATGAGCAGTTCTTC; d_gene: TRBD2; v_gene: TRBV7-2; abundance: few; j_gene: TRBJ2-1
CDR3aa: CASSVWTSGIETQYF; CDR3nt: TGTGCCAGCAGCGTATGGACTAGCGGGATTGAGACCCAGTACTTC; d_gene: TRBD2; v_gene: TRBV9; abundance: .; j_gene: TRBJ2-5
CDR3aa: CAISPGLREFFDQPQHF; CDR3nt: TGTGCCATCAGTCCGGGACTCAGGGAGTTTTTTGATCAGCCCCAGCATTTT; d_gene: .; v_gene: TRBV10-3; abundance: .; j_gene: TRBJ1-5
CDR3aa: CASISPSSTDTQYF; CDR3nt: TGTGCCAGCATTAGCCCTTCTAGCACAGATACGCAGTATTTT; d_gene: .; v_gene: TRBV28; abundance: .; j_gene: TRBJ2-3
CDR3aa: CASSHLRDQPQHF; CDR3nt: TGTGCCAGCAGCCACCTCCGGGATCAGCCCCAGCATTTT; d_gene: .; v_gene: TRBV3-1/TRBV3-2; abundance: .; j_gene: TRBJ1-5
CDR3aa: CASSIAGHEGYTF; CDR3nt: TGTGCCAGTAGTATAGCAGGGCATGAAGGCTACACCTTC; d_gene: .; v_gene: TRBV19; abundance: .; j_gene: TRBJ1-2
CDR3aa: CASSDVARETQYF; CDR3nt: TGTGCCAGCAGTGACGTGGCTAGGGAGACCCAGTACTTC; d_gene: .; v_gene: TRBV25-1; abundance: .; j_gene: TRBJ2-5
CDR3aa: CAISAGLAASTDTQYF; CDR3nt: TGTGCCATCAGTGCCGGACTAGCGGCTAGCACAGATACGCAGTATTTT; d_gene: TRBD2; v_gene: TRBV10-3; abundance: .; j_gene: TRBJ2-3
CDR3aa: CASSPTGGRPETQYF; CDR3nt: TGTGCCAGCAGCCCTACGGGAGGCCGGCCAGAGACCCAGTACTTC; d_gene: TRBD2; v_gene: TRBV3-1/TRBV3-2; abundance: .; j_gene: TRBJ2-5